Below are 28 T cell receptor beta chains sequenced from a single sample in a study of blood T cell repertoires in COVID-19. TCRdb's table, derived via immunoSEQ multiplex PCR, lists solely in-frame clones and lacks some. The table records 60,000 to 70,000 clones, around 82% of them present only once. The sample taken for sequencing was peripheral blood. The receptors shown here come from a woman aged 60-75 years with acute or convalescent COVID-19.

The table lists this clone with a count of one. The CDR3 DNA reads as TGTGCCAGCAGTGACTCCAGGGACAGGCCAGATACGCAGTATTTT. This encodes CASSDSRDRPDTQYF. The rearrangement joins TRBV6-4 to TRBJ2-3; 8 nucleotides align to TRBD1. Germline loops: CDR1 MRHNA, CDR2 SNTAGT. V dropped 0 bases and J dropped 4; count of bases not matched to a gene: 3. This CDR3 has 15 residues.

The gene calls are TRBV5-3 and TRBJ1-5, with a possible D match to TRBD1 (5 bases). TRBV5-3 is placed among ORFs of uncertain function. V gave up 0 bases and J gave up 1 base, with 5 bases separating them. The CDR3 has 14 amino acids. The CDR3 spells CARSLGQSNQPQHF. In DNA form, the CDR3 reads TGTGCCAGAAGCTTGGGACAGAGCAATCAGCCCCAGCATTTT.

J is TRBJ1-4 and V is TRBV10-3; a weak D match, TRBD1 (6 bases). This CDR3 comprises 12 residues. Trimming took off 3 bases at V and 14 bases at J, with 13 bases between the two ends. The germline gives CDR1 ENHRY, CDR2 SYGVKD. CDR3 amino acids: CAISDGTSKLFF. Here the CDR3 DNA reads TGTGCCATCAGTGACGGGACATCGAAGCTGTTTTTT.

The chain has TRBV18 and TRBJ2-7, with D perhaps TRBD1 (5 bases). From germline, CDR1 is KGHSH and CDR2 LQKENI. V dropped 2 bases and J dropped 2 bases, with 10 bases sitting between them. The CDR3 is made up of 14 amino acids. The CDR3 here is CASSPDRQTYEQYF. CDR3 DNA sequence: TGTGCCAGCTCACCAGACCGACAGACCTACGAGCAGTACTTC.

V and J are TRBV11-2 and TRBJ2-3; TRBD2 agrees at 11 bases. V lost 1 base to trimming and J lost 4 bases; unmatched junction nucleotides: 4. Looked up from germline, CDR1 is SGHAT and CDR2 is FQNNGV. The CDR3 sequence is 16 residues long. CDR3 sequence reads: CASSLVVAGGPDTQYF. CDR3 nucleotide sequence: TGTGCCAGCAGCTTAGTGGTAGCGGGGGGGCCAGATACGCAGTATTTT.

This clone was seen more than once but under ten times. V gene TRBV6-5 combines with J gene TRBJ1-1, with D possibly being TRBD1 (5 bases). CDR1 is MNHEY, CDR2 SVGAGI, per germline. The CDR3 runs to 13 residues. Between the trimmed V and J ends, which lost 4 bases and 2 bases, there was a span of 8 bases. The CDR3 is CASSFDSNTEAFF. CDR3 nucleotide sequence: TGTGCCAGCAGTTTCGACAGCAACACTGAAGCTTTCTTT.

The rearrangement joins TRBV6-5 to TRBJ1-4; D call uncertain. Germline V CDR1 and CDR2: MNHEY, SVGAGI. The length of the CDR3 is 13 residues. The CDR3 here is CASTGGMNEKLFF. CDR3 nucleotide sequence: TGTGCATCCACGGGAGGGATGAATGAAAAACTGTTTTTT.

V and J are TRBV6-5 and TRBJ1-2; tentatively, D is TRBD1 (6 bases). V shed 8 bases and J shed 0 bases, with 13 bases lying between them. This CDR3 region has 14 residues. The V gene's germline CDR1 is MNHEY and CDR2 SVGAGI. CDR3: CASGTSLPNYGYTF. CDR3 sequence (DNA): TGTGCCAGCGGGACATCTCTTCCTAACTATGGCTACACCTTC.

V usage is TRBV5-1 and J usage is TRBJ2-3; TRBD1 matches 7 bases. Germline CDR1 reads SGHRS; CDR2 reads YFSETQ. This CDR3 contains 15 residues. The junction had 5 bases not matched to a gene; V was cut back by 0 bases and J by 4 bases. CDR3: CASSLGQGGPDTQYF. CDR3 nucleotides: TGCGCCAGCAGCTTGGGACAGGGTGGACCAGATACGCAGTATTTT.

The CDR3 region is CSASPPGQGIDTQYF. The DNA for the CDR3 is TGCAGTGCTAGTCCCCCGGGACAGGGAATAGATACGCAGTATTTT. The chain combines TRBV20-1 with TRBJ2-3, with TRBD1 matching 9 bases. The CDR3 length is 15 residues. The V segment lost 3 bases and the J segment 5 bases; nucleotides outside the gene matches: 9. From germline, CDR1 is DFQATT and CDR2 SNEGSKA (reference sequence).

The chain carries TRBV11-2 and TRBJ1-1, with D possibly TRBD1 on 5 matching bases. V was cut by 3 bases and J by 5 bases, with 13 bases left in between. Per germline, CDR1 SGHAT and CDR2 FQNNGV. CDR3 length: 14 residues. The CDR3: CASSFPGKGTEAFF. As DNA, the CDR3 is TGTGCCAGCAGCTTCCCAGGGAAAGGGACTGAAGCTTTCTTT. The full variable domain, completed using reference TRBV11-2 and TRBJ1-1, is EAGVAQSPRYKIIEKRQSVAFWCNPISGHATLYWYQQILGQGPKLLIQFQNNGVVDDSQLPKDRFSAERLKGVDSTLKIQPAKLEDSAVYLCASSFPGKGTEAFFGQGTRLTVV.

The chain employs TRBV19 and TRBJ1-1, with 7 positions matching TRBD1. V shed 8 bases, J shed 8 bases, and the junction held 14 bases outside the gene matches. Germline CDR1 reads LNHDA; CDR2 reads SQIVND (reference sequence). The CDR3 contains 14 residues. CDR3 in DNA: TGTGCCAGTCTTTCCGGGACAGACTTCTCCGAAGCTTTCTTT. It encodes CASLSGTDFSEAFF.

The V and J genes are TRBV7-7 and TRBJ2-1; D perhaps matches TRBD2 (6 bases). Trimming took off 5 bases at V and 0 bases at J, with 23 bases between the two ends. This CDR3 contains 19 residues. Germline V CDR1 and CDR2: SSHAT, FNYEAQ (reference sequence). The CDR3 DNA sequence: TGTGCCAGCAGCAAATCACGTCCGGGACTCCTAACCTCCTACAATGAGCAGTTCTTC. Its translation is CASSKSRPGLLTSYNEQFF.

This clone has just one count. J is TRBJ2-1 and V is TRBV19, with 8 bases matching TRBD2. In germline, CDR1 is LNHDA, CDR2 SQIVND (reference sequence). V gave up 7 bases and J gave up 8 bases; unmatched junction bases: 16. The CDR3 is 16 amino acids. CDR3 DNA: TGTGCCAGTAAACCAGAGCGGGGGCCCCACTTCGATGAGCAGTTCTTC. It is translated as CASKPERGPHFDEQFF.

The chain is built from TRBV9 and TRBJ1-3; the D gene is possibly TRBD1 (5 bases). Trimming removed 0 bases from V and 7 bases from J, with 14 bases in between. CDR3 size: 15 residues. CDR1 and CDR2 (germline): SGDLS, YYNGEE. The CDR3 loop is CASSVAPGPGNTIYF. The CDR3 DNA sequence: TGTGCCAGCAGCGTAGCGCCAGGGCCCGGGAACACCATATATTTT.

This chain uses TRBV10-2 with TRBJ2-7; 7 bases line up with TRBD1. This CDR3 is built from 19 residues. The junction had 21 bases not matched to a gene; V was cut back by 5 bases and J by 2 bases. Per germline, CDR1 WSHSY and CDR2 SAAADI. The CDR3 sequence: CASSPDRAESHLWAYEQYF. The CDR3 DNA sequence: TGCGCCAGCAGTCCTGACAGGGCCGAAAGCCATCTTTGGGCCTACGAGCAGTACTTC.

A remark on this clone: This CDR3 is also generated by other DNA sequences in the sample. CDR3 nucleotide sequence: TGTGCCAGCAGCCAGGGCGCAGGAACTGAAGCTTTCTTT. Translated, it gives CASSQGAGTEAFF. The gene calls are TRBV3-1 (or the pseudogene TRBV3-2) and TRBJ1-1; D not certain. There are 13 residues in the CDR3. Trimming took 3 bases from V and 5 from J, leaving 10 bases between them. Germline V lookup: CDR1 LGHDT, CDR2 YNNKEL (reference sequence).

Note on this clone: This specimen includes other DNA sequences encoding the same CDR3. This chain links TRBV5-1 with TRBJ2-7; 11 bases agree with TRBD1. The V gene end was trimmed by 5 bases and the J gene end by 5 bases; junction bases not matched to a gene: 6. The germline V gene encodes CDR1 SGHRS and CDR2 YFSETQ. This CDR3 has 14 residues. The chain's CDR3 is CASSRGQGANEQYF. The CDR3 nucleotides are TGCGCCAGCAGTAGAGGACAGGGGGCGAACGAGCAGTACTTC.

The chain employs TRBV10-2 and TRBJ2-1; 12 bases fit TRBD2. The germline V gene has CDR1 WSHSY and CDR2 SAAADI. The CDR3 is 19 amino acids. Trimming cost V 0 bases and J 7 bases; bases outside gene matches: 13. DNA of the CDR3: TGCGCCAGCAGTGAGTCCACCCTGACTAGCGGGGGCGCCGAAAATGAGCAGTTCTTC. Its protein is CASSESTLTSGGAENEQFF.

In this sample, this clone turned up once. Other nucleotide sequences in the sample specify the same CDR3. The chain combines TRBV20-1 with TRBJ1-4; the match to TRBD1 covers 8 bases. V gave up 6 bases and J gave up 8 bases; unmatched junction bases: 2. This CDR3 has 11 residues. Per the germline V gene, CDR1 is DFQATT and CDR2 is SNEGSKA (reference sequence). The CDR3 sequence: CSARDREKLFF. The DNA of the CDR3 is TGCAGTGCAAGGGACAGGGAAAAACTGTTTTTT.

The chain employs TRBV6-6 and TRBJ1-2; 9 bases fit TRBD1. The CDR3 totals 13 residues. Germline-derived CDR1 and CDR2 are MNHNY and SVGAGI (reference sequence). V trimming: 4 bases; J trimming: 8 bases; junction bases outside the gene matches: 5. The CDR3 DNA is TGTGCCAGCAGTTCCGGGACAGGGAAGGGCTACACCTTC. It translates to CASSSGTGKGYTF.

This rearrangement joins TRBV2 to TRBJ1-4; D not certain. CDR1 SNHLY and CDR2 FYNNEI come from the germline V gene. This CDR3 has 13 amino acids. V lost 6 bases and J lost 2, with 7 bases in between. CDR3 region: CASRSRTNEKLFF. The CDR3 DNA sequence: TGTGCCAGCAGATCACGGACTAATGAAAAACTGTTTTTT.

This chain links TRBV20-1 with TRBJ2-3, with TRBD2 matching over 12 bases. This CDR3 contains 16 residues. The germline gives CDR1 DFQATT, CDR2 SNEGSKA (reference sequence). After removal of 6 bases from V and 6 bases from J, the junction contained 13 bases not matched to a gene. DNA for the CDR3: TGCAGTGCCAGTCCCCTAGCGGGGGGGCGGGGGGATACGCAGTATTTT. The encoded protein is CSASPLAGGRGDTQYF.

The rearrangement links TRBV6-4 to TRBJ1-5; the D is unclear. Germline lookup yields CDR1 MRHNA and CDR2 SNTAGT. V lost 5 bases to trimming and J lost 5 bases, with 13 bases between them. The CDR3 totals 14 residues. DNA of the CDR3: TGTGCCAGCAGTTACATCGACGGAGATCAGCCCCAGCATTTT. Its translation is CASSYIDGDQPQHF.

The V call is TRBV5-1, the J call TRBJ1-1; D is possibly TRBD1 (6 bases). V lost 2 bases and J lost 2, with 13 bases in between. This CDR3 is 15 amino acids long. Germline loops: CDR1 SGHRS, CDR2 YFSETQ. CDR3 amino acids: CASSFETGINTEAFF. CDR3 DNA: TGCGCCAGCAGCTTTGAAACAGGGATCAACACTGAAGCTTTCTTT.

V gene TRBV13 combines with J gene TRBJ2-7; D not certain. CDR1 is PRHDT, CDR2 FYEKMQ, per germline (reference sequence). This CDR3 is built from 15 residues. Between the trimmed V and J ends, which lost 2 bases and 2 bases, there was a span of 13 bases. The CDR3 nucleotides read TGTGCCAGCAGCTTACAGGCGATGTCGCCCTACGAGCAGTACTTC. Its protein product is CASSLQAMSPYEQYF.

Here the CDR3 reads CASSSPGQDANYGYTF. The CDR3 nucleotides are TGTGCCAGCTCATCGCCGGGACAGGATGCTAACTATGGCTACACCTTC. The chain uses TRBV18 and TRBJ1-2, with 8 nucleotides matching TRBD1. The CDR3 is 16 amino acids. Germline trimming cut 5 bases from V and 0 bases from J; bases unmatched to any gene: 8. The germline V gene has CDR1 KGHSH and CDR2 LQKENI.

The chain uses TRBV4-1 and TRBJ2-2, with D maybe TRBD1 (6 bases). Germline CDR1 and CDR2: MGHRA and YSYEKL. Trimming took 0 bases from V and 4 from J, leaving 15 bases between them. The CDR3 consists of 17 residues. Written as DNA, the CDR3 is TGCGCCAGCAGCCAAGATGCAGGGGCCAAGGTCACCGGGGAGCTGTTTTTT. Its protein product is CASSQDAGAKVTGELFF.